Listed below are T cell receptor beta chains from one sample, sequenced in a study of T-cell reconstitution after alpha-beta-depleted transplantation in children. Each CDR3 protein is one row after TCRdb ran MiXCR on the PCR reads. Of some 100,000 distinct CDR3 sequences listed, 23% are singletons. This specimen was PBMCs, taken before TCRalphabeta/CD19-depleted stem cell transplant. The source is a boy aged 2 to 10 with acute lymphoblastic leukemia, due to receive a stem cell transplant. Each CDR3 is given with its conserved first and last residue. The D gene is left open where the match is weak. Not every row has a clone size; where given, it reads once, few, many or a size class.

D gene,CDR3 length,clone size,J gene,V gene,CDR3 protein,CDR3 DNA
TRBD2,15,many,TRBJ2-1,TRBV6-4,CASSPGLAGSNEQFF,TGTGCCAGCAGTCCCGGACTAGCGGGAAGCAATGAGCAGTTCTTC
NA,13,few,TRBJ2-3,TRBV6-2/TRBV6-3,CASSYRDTDTQYF,TGTGCCAGCAGTTACAGGGACACAGATACGCAGTATTTT
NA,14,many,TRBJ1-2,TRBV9,CASSADLPGNGYTF,TGTGCCAGCAGCGCGGACCTCCCGGGGAATGGCTACACCTTC
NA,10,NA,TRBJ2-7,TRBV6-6,CATGLYEQYF,TGTGCCACCGGGCTCTACGAGCAGTACTTC
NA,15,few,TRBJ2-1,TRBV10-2,CASSESQVTRNEQFF,TGCGCCAGCAGTGAGTCTCAGGTTACACGGAACGAGCAGTTCTTC
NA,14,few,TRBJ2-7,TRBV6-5,CASSYSLMSKEWYF,TGTGCCAGCAGTTACTCCCTAATGTCGAAGGAGTGGTACTTC
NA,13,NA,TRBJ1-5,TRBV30,CAWKKGQDQPQHF,TGTGCCTGGAAAAAGGGGCAGGATCAGCCCCAGCATTTT
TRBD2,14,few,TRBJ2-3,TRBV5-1,CASSLAGDTDTQYF,TGCGCCAGCAGCCTAGCGGGTGACACAGATACGCAGTATTTT
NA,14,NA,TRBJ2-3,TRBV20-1,CSATPTAFTDTQYF,TGCAGTGCTACCCCTACAGCCTTCACAGATACGCAGTATTTT
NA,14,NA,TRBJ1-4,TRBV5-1,CASSLGGFGEKLFF,TGCGCCAGCAGCTTGGGGGGGTTCGGAGAAAAACTGTTTTTT
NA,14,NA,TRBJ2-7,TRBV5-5,CASSFRDTTYEQYF,TGTGCCAGCAGCTTCCGGGACACAACCTACGAGCAGTACTTC
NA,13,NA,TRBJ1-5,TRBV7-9,CASSLDEGQPQHF,TGTGCCAGCAGCTTAGATGAAGGTCAGCCCCAGCATTTT
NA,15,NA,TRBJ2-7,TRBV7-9,CASSFEEGPHYEQYF,TGTGCCAGCAGCTTCGAGGAGGGGCCCCACTACGAGCAGTACTTC
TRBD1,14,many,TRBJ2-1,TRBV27,CASSTGTGANEQFF,TGTGCCAGCAGTACGGGGACAGGGGCGAATGAGCAGTTCTTC
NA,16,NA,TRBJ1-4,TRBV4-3,CASSQDLRRFNEKLFF,TGCGCCAGCAGCCAAGATCTAAGACGTTTTAATGAAAAACTGTTTTTT
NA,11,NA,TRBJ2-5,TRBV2,CASSEVGTQYF,TGTGCCAGCAGTGAAGTGGGGACCCAGTACTTC
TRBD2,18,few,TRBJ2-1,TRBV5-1,CASSLGTRLAGLDNEQFF,TGCGCCAGCAGCTTGGGAACTCGACTAGCGGGTTTAGACAATGAGCAGTTCTTC
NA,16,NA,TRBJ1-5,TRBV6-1,CASSPIRAGSNQPQHF,TGTGCCAGCAGCCCTATCCGTGCGGGGAGCAATCAGCCCCAGCATTTT
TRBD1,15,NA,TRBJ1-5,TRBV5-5,CASRWGQGAEQPQHF,TGTGCCAGCAGATGGGGACAGGGGGCCGAACAGCCCCAGCATTTT
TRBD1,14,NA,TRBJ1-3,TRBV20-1,CSARGPDRGNTIYF,TGCAGTGCTAGAGGCCCGGACAGGGGAAACACCATATATTTT
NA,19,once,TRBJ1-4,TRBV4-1,CASSQLVQDRTFRMVGLFF,TGCGCCAGCAGCCAACTGGTCCAGGACAGAACCTTCCGTATGGTCGGACTGTTTTTT
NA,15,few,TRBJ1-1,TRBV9,CASSVGTGSNTEAFF,TGTGCCAGCAGCGTAGGCACAGGGTCGAACACTGAAGCTTTCTTT
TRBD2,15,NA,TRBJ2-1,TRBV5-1,CASSLLTSGNNEQFF,TGCGCCAGCAGCCTGCTTACTAGCGGTAACAATGAGCAGTTCTTC
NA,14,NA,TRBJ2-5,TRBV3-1,CASSQDVGQETQYF,TGTGCCAGCAGCCAAGATGTGGGACAAGAGACCCAGTACTTC
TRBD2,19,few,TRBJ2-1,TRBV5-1,CASSPLRGLAERSYNEQFF,TGCGCCAGCAGCCCACTGAGAGGACTAGCGGAGAGATCCTACAATGAGCAGTTCTTC
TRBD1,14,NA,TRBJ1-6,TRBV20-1,CSARRGQGSSPLHF,TGCAGTGCTAGAAGGGGACAGGGTAGTTCACCCCTCCACTTT
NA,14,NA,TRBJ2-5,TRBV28,CASSAEPSPETQYF,TGTGCCAGCAGTGCCGAACCAAGTCCAGAGACCCAGTACTTC
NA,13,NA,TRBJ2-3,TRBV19,CASSPEGRYTQYF,TGTGCCAGCTCCCCCGAGGGCAGGTATACGCAGTATTTT
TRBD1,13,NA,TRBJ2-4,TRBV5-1,CASSSGTGNIQYF,TGCGCCAGCAGCTCGGGGACAGGAAACATTCAGTACTTC
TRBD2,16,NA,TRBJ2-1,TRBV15,CATSRTSGASYNEQFF,TGTGCCACCAGCAGGACTAGCGGAGCCTCCTACAATGAGCAGTTCTTC
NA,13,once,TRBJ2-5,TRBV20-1,CSAPETVKETQYF,TGCAGTGCCCCCGAGACAGTAAAAGAGACCCAGTACTTC
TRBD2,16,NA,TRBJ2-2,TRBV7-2,CASSPTSGRVSGELFF,TGTGCCAGCAGCCCTACTAGCGGGAGGGTTTCCGGGGAGCTGTTTTTT
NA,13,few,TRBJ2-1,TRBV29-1,CSVVSGVGNEQFF,TGCAGCGTTGTTTCGGGGGTTGGTAATGAGCAGTTCTTC
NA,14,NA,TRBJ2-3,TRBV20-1,CSARDWGASDTQYF,TGCAGTGCTAGAGATTGGGGGGCTTCAGATACGCAGTATTTT
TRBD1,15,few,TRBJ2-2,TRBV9,CASSPGQGRGGELFF,TGTGCCAGCAGCCCCGGACAGGGTAGGGGCGGGGAGCTGTTTTTT
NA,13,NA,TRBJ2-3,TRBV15,CATSRDEVDTQYF,TGTGCCACCAGCAGAGATGAGGTGGATACGCAGTATTTT
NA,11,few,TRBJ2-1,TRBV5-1,CASSFGSEQFF,TGCGCCAGCAGCTTCGGGTCGGAGCAGTTCTTC
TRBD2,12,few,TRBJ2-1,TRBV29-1,CSVGGSFNEQFF,TGCAGCGTTGGCGGGAGTTTCAATGAGCAGTTCTTC
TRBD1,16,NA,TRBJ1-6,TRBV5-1,CASSLTGQGYNSSLHF,TGCGCCAGCAGCTTGACGGGACAGGGCTATAATTCATCCCTGCACTTT
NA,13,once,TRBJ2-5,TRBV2,CASSDPLGETQYF,TGTGCCAGCAGTGATCCCCTCGGGGAGACCCAGTACTTC
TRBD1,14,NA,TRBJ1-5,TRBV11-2,CASSLGTGLQPQHF,TGTGCCAGCAGCTTAGGGACAGGGCTCCAGCCCCAGCATTTT
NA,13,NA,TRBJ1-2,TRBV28,CASTLDSNYGDTF,TGTGCCAGCACCTTAGACAGCAACTATGGCGACACCTTC